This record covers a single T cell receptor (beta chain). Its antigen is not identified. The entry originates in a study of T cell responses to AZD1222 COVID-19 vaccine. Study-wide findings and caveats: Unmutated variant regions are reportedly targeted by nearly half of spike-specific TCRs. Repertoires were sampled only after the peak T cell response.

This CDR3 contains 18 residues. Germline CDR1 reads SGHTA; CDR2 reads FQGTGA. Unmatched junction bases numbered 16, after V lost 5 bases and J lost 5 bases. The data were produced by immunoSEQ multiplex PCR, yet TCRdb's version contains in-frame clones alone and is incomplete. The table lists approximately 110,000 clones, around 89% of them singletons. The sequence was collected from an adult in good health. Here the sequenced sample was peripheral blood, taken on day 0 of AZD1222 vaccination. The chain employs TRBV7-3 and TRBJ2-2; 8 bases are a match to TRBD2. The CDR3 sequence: CASSPYPIAGLTTGELFF. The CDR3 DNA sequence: TGTGCCAGCAGCCCATACCCGATAGCGGGACTTACTACCGGGGAGCTGTTTTTT.